This entry concerns a single T cell receptor (beta chain). What it recognizes is unknown. This specimen belongs to a study of CD8+ T cells in alopecia areata. Study-level information: The drug, oral tofacitinib, was given to treated patients at 5 to 10 mg twice daily. Findings and caveats of the study: Sequencing of scalp samples also includes resident alphabeta T cells from normal skin.

Collected material from alopecia areata patients comprised lesional scalp punch biopsies and peripheral blood. TCR sequencing used cDNA made by reverse transcription of extracted RNA. Clones were read by immunoSEQ multiplex PCR, and TCRdb kept only the in-frame ones, dropping some. The sample has approximately 100,000 clones, 35% to 50% seen once; the top ten hold 0.75% to 0.9%. Sequencing was done on a sample of CD4+ T cells sorted from blood. The source of this sequence is a human donor with alopecia areata.

CDR3 sequence (DNA): TGTGCCTGGAGGGGGACAGGAGGGCAGTTCTTC. It translates to CAWRGTGGQFF. The J gene is TRBJ2-1, the V gene TRBV30; 8 bases are shared with TRBD1. V lost 3 bases, J lost 12 bases, and 4 bases stayed unmatched. Germline CDR1 and CDR2: GTSNPN and SVGIG (reference sequence). This CDR3 comprises 11 residues.